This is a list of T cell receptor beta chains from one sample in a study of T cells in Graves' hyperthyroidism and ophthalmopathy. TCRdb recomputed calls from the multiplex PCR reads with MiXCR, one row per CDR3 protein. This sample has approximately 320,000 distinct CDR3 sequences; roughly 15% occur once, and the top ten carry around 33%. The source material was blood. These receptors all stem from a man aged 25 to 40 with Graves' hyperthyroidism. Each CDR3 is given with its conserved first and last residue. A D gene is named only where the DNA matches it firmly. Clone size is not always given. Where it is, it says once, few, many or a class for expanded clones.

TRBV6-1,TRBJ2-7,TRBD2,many,TGTGCCAGCAGTCCATGGACTAGCGGGATCTGGGAGCAGTACTTC,CASSPWTSGIWEQYF
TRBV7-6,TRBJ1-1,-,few,TGTGCCAGCAGCCATACAGGGAACACTGAAGCTTTCTTT,CASSHTGNTEAFF
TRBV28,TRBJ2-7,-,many,TGTGCCAGCAGTTTTGGCCAGGCTTCCTACGAGCAGTACTTC,CASSFGQASYEQYF
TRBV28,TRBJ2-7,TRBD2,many,TGTGCCAGCAGCGGACTAGCGGGAGCCCCCTCTCGTTACGAGCAGTACTTC,CASSGLAGAPSRYEQYF
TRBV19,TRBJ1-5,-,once,TGTGCCAGTAGTATAGGAACAGACAGTGGGCCCCAGCATTTT,CASSIGTDSGPQHF
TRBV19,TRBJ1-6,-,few,TGTGCCAGTAGTCGCTTCGGGCAACTAAATTCACCCCTCCACTTT,CASSRFGQLNSPLHF
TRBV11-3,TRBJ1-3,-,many,TGTGCCAGCAGCGACCTCGGGGCTGGAAACACCATATATTTT,CASSDLGAGNTIYF
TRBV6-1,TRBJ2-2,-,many,TGTGCCAGCAGAGCCGGGCCCTCAACCGGGGAGCTGTTTTTT,CASRAGPSTGELFF
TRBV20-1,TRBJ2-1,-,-,TGCAGTGCTAGAGATTCGCAGGGTCGGGATGAGCAGTTCTTC,CSARDSQGRDEQFF
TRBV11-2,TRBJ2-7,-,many,TGTGCCAGCAACTCCCTCCGGGACCACTCCTACGAGCAGTACTTC,CASNSLRDHSYEQYF
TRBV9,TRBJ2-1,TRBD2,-,TGTGCCAGCAGCGTAGGGGCCGGGGGGGCCTACAATGAGCAGTTCTTC,CASSVGAGGAYNEQFF
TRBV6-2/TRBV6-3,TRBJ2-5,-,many,TGTGCCAGCAGTTACTCGAAGCGTACAGAGACCCAGTACTTC,CASSYSKRTETQYF
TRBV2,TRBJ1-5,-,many,TGTGCCAGCAGTGGGGTGACAGGTGCGATTAAGCCCCAGCATTTT,CASSGVTGAIKPQHF
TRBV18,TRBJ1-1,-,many,TGTGCCAGCTCACGTGCTGGGAACACTGAAGCTTTCTTT,CASSRAGNTEAFF
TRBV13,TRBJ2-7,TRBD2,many,TGTGCCAGCAGCTTAGCGGGAGGTTTGAGCGAGCAGTACTTC,CASSLAGGLSEQYF
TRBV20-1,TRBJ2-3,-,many,TGCAGTGCTACGAGTCAAGAACCGAGGTGGGATACGCAGTATTTT,CSATSQEPRWDTQYF
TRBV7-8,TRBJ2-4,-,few,TGTGCCAGCAGCCCCGATGGACAGAAAAAAAACATTCAGTACTTC,CASSPDGQKKNIQYF
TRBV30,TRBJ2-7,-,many,TGTGCCTGGGAAACCAATTACGGGGGAGCAGGAGGATACGAGCAGTACTTC,CAWETNYGGAGGYEQYF
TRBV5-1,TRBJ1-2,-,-,TGCGCCAGCAGCTCTGGACGGGTCTATGGCTACACCTTC,CASSSGRVYGYTF
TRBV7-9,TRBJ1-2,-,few,TGTGCCAGCAGCTTAGGGACAGTTAATGGCTACACCTTC,CASSLGTVNGYTF
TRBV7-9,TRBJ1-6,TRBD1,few,TGTGCCAGCACCCTAGGACAGGGAGATAATTCACCCCTCCACTTT,CASTLGQGDNSPLHF
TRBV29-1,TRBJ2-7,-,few,TGCAGCGCCGTATTGCCGGTCGGGTACGAGCAGTACTTC,CSAVLPVGYEQYF
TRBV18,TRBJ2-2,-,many,TGTGCCAGCTCACCCCAGGGCTACACCGGGGAGCTGTTTTTT,CASSPQGYTGELFF
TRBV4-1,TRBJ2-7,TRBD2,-,TGCGCCAGCAGCCAAGCTGAATTAGCGGGGCCCTACGAGCAGTACTTC,CASSQAELAGPYEQYF
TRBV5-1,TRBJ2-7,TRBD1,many,TGCGCCAGCAGGGGACAGGGGGGTACCTACGAGCAGTACTTC,CASRGQGGTYEQYF
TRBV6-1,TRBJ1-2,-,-,TGTGCCAGCAGTGATTCCGGCGGAATAGATCCATATGGCTACACCTTC,CASSDSGGIDPYGYTF
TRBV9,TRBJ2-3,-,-,TGTGCCAGCAGCCCGTCGACAGGAATAGGGACAGATACGCAGTATTTT,CASSPSTGIGTDTQYF
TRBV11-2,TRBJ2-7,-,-,TGTGCCAGCAGCTCAAGAGCGTCTCGCCCTTACGAGCAGTACTTC,CASSSRASRPYEQYF
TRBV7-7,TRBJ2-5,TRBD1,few,TGTGCTAGCAGCTTAGGTCTACAGGGGGGCCAAGAGACCCAGTACTTC,CASSLGLQGGQETQYF
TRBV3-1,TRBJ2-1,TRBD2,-,TGTGCCAGCAGTAGCGGGAGGGCCGGTGAGCAGTTCTTC,CASSSGRAGEQFF
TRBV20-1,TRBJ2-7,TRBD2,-,TGCAGTGCTAAAATAATCGGACTAGCGGGAGGCGAGCAGTACTTC,CSAKIIGLAGGEQYF
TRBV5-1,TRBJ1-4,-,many,TGCGCCAGCAGCTTGGCCCCAGCAACTAATGAAAAACTGTTTTTT,CASSLAPATNEKLFF
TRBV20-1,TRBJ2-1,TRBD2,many,TGCAGTGCTAGCGGTGTGCGGGAGGCCCCCTCTAATGAGCAGTTCTTC,CSASGVREAPSNEQFF
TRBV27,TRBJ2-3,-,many,TGTGCCAGCAGCCACTCCCCGGAGGGAGATACGCAGTATTTT,CASSHSPEGDTQYF
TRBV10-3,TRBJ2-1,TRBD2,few,TGTGCCATCAGTGAGCTGACTAGCGGGGTAAATGAGCAGTTCTTC,CAISELTSGVNEQFF
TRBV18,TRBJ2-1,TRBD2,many,TGTGCCAGCTCACTACTAGGGACTAGCGGGAGGGTCGCCTACAATGAGCAGTTCTTC,CASSLLGTSGRVAYNEQFF
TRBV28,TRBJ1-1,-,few,TGTGCCAGCAGTTTCGGGCTTGGGCCTGAAGCTTTCTTT,CASSFGLGPEAFF
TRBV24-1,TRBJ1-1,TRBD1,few,TGTGCCACCAGTGAGCGCACAGGGGGCGAGGCTTTCTTT,CATSERTGGEAFF
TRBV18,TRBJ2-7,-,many,TGTGCCAGCTCACCTGCACGGATCTACGAGCAGTACTTC,CASSPARIYEQYF
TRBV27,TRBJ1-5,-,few,TGTGCCAGCAGTTCCGGGGCAGGGATCTTTGCGACTCAGCCCCAGCATTTT,CASSSGAGIFATQPQHF
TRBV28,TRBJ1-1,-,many,TGTGCCGTAGAGGCACCAAAACCCGACGGTTACCCGATGAACACTGAAGCTTTCTTT,CAVEAPKPDGYPMNTEAFF
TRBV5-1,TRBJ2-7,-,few,TGCGCCAGCAGCTCGGACAGCCGCGAGCAGTACTTC,CASSSDSREQYF
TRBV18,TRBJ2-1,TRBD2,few,TGTGCCAGCTCACCCGGGACTATCTCCTACAATGAGCAGTTCTTC,CASSPGTISYNEQFF
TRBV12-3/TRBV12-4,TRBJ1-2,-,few,TGTGCCAGCAGCAAGACAGGCGCCTCTGGCTACACCTTC,CASSKTGASGYTF
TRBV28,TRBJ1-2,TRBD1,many,TGTGCCAGCAGTCTCACCGGGACAGGGCGCGTTGGCTACACCTTC,CASSLTGTGRVGYTF
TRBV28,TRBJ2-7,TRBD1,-,TGTGCCAGCAGCCACACCAGACAGGGCACCTCCTACGAGCAGTACTTC,CASSHTRQGTSYEQYF
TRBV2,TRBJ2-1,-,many,TGTGCCAGCAGGATAGCGGTGGAGCAGTTCTTC,CASRIAVEQFF
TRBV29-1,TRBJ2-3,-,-,TGCAGCGTTGGACCCCAGGGGGGAGGGCGAAATACGCAGTATTTT,CSVGPQGGGRNTQYF
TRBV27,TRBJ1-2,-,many,TGTGCCAGCAGAGCATTCGACAGGCCCTATGGCTACACCTTC,CASRAFDRPYGYTF
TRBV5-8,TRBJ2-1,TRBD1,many,TGTGCCAGCAGCCCTGGACAGGGGGTGAATGAGCAGTTCTTC,CASSPGQGVNEQFF
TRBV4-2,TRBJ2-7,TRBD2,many,TGTGCCAGCAGCCAAGGGCGGGAGGGTGGCGAGCAGTACTTC,CASSQGREGGEQYF
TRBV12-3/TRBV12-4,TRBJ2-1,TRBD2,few,TGTGCCAGCAGTCATACGGGACTAGCGGGAGTTACCGATGAGCAGTTCTTC,CASSHTGLAGVTDEQFF
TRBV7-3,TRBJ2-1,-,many,TGTGCCAGCAGCTCAACGGGACTCCTAGATAACAATGAGCAGTTCTTC,CASSSTGLLDNNEQFF
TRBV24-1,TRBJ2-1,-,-,TGTGCCACCAGTGATTCGACTAGGGTAGGAGGGCCGGACAATGAGCAGTTCTTC,CATSDSTRVGGPDNEQFF
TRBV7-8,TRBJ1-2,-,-,TGTGCCAGCAGCTTTTCGACCCGGGCAGTTGGCTACACCTTC,CASSFSTRAVGYTF